This TCR beta chain was identified in a study of breast tumors, draining lymph nodes, adjacent tissues. TCRdb reanalysed the multiplex PCR reads using MiXCR and keeps one entry per CDR3 protein. The sample has some 140,000 distinct CDR3 sequences, around 21% seen once; the top ten hold about 2.2%. CDR3 length equals 16 residues. CDR1 is SGHTA, CDR2 FQGNSA, per germline. V lost 5 bases to trimming and J lost 4 bases, with 17 bases between them. This clonotype was seen at least ten times. The lymph nodes were axillary draining lymph nodes from breast cancer patients. The receptor was isolated from a female donor with breast cancer. Some clones in this sample may be carry-over from other donors' samples. What was sequenced was axillary lymph node tissue. This chain uses TRBV7-2 with TRBJ2-2; TRBD2 might be the D (6 bases). For the CDR3, the DNA is TGTGCCAGCAGCGCCCTGACGGGAGTGCTCACCGGGGAGCTGTTTTTT. It yields the protein CASSALTGVLTGELFF. Drawing the rest from reference TRBV7-2 and TRBJ2-2, the complete variable domain is GAGVSQSPSNKVTEKGKDVELRCDPISGHTALYWYRQSLGQGLEFLIYFQGNSAPDKSGLPSDRFSAERTGGSVSTLTIQRTQQEDSAVYLCASSALTGVLTGELFFGEGSRLTVL.